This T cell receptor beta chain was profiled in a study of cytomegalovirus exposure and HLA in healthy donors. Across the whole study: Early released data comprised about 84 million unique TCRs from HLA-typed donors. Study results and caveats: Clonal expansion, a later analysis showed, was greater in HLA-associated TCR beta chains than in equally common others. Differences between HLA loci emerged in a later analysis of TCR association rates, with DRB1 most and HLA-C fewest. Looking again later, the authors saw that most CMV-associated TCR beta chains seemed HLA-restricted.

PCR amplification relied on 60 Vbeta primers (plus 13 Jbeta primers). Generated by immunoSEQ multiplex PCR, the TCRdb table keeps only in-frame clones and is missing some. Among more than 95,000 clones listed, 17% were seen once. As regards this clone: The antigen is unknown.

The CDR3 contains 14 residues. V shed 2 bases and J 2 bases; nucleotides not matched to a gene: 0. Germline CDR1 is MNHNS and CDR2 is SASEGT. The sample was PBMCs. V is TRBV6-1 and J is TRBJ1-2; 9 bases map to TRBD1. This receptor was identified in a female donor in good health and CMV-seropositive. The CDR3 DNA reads TGTGCCAGCAGTGAAACAGGGGGCAACTATGGCTACACCTTC. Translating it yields CASSETGGNYGYTF.